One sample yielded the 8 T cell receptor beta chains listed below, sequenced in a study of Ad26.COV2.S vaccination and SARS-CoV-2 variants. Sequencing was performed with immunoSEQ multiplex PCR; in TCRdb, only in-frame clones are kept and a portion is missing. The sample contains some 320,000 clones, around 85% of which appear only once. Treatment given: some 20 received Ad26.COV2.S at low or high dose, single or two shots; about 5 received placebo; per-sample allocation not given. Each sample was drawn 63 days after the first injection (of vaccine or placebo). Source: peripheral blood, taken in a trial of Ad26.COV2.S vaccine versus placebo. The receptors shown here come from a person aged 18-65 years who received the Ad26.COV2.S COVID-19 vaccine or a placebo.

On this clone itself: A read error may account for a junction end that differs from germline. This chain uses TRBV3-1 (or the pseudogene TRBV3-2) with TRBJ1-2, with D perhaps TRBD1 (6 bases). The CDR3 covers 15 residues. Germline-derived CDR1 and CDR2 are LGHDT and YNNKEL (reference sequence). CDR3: CVSSQLRGGGYGYTF. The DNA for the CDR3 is TGTGTCAGCAGCCAACTCAGAGGAGGGGGCTATGGCTACACCTTC.

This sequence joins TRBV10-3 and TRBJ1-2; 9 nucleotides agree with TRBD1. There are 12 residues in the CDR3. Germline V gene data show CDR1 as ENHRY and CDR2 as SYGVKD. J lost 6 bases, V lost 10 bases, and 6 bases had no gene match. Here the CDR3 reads CATSDRGDGYTF. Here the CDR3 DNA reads TGTGCCACCTCGGACAGGGGCGATGGCTACACCTTC.

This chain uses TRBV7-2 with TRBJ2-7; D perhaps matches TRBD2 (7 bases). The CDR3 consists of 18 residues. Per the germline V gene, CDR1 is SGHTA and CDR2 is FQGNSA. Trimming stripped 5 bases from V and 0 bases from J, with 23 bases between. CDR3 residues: CASSAFTGTGGLSYEQYF. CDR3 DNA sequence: TGTGCCAGCAGCGCCTTCACCGGTACGGGGGGCCTCTCCTACGAGCAGTACTTC.

CDR3 protein: CASSEGRIDTGELFF. The DNA for the CDR3 is TGTGCCAGCAGTGAAGGCAGAATAGACACCGGGGAGCTGTTTTTT. This sequence joins TRBV6-1 and TRBJ2-2; D ambiguous. CDR1 is MNHNS and CDR2 is SASEGT in the germline V gene. Trimming removed 1 base from V and 3 bases from J, with 9 bases in between. The CDR3 sequence is 15 residues long.

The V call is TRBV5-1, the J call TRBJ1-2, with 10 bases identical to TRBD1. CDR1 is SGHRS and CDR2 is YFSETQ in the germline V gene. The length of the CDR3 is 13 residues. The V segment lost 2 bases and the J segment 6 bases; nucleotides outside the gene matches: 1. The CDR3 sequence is CASSLGTGDGYTF. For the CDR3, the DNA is TGCGCCAGCAGCTTAGGGACAGGGGATGGCTACACCTTC.

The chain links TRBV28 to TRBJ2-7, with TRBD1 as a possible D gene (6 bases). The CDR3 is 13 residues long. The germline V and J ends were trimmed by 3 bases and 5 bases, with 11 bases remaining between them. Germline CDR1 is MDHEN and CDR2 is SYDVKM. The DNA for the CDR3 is TGTGCCAGCAGTTTCGCAGGGGAACACGAGCAGTACTTC. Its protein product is CASSFAGEHEQYF.

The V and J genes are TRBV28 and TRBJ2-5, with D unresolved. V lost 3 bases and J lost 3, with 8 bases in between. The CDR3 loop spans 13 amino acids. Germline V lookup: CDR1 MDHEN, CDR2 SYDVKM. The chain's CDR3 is CASSFGQKETQYF. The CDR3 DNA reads TGTGCCAGCAGTTTCGGTCAAAAAGAGACCCAGTACTTC.

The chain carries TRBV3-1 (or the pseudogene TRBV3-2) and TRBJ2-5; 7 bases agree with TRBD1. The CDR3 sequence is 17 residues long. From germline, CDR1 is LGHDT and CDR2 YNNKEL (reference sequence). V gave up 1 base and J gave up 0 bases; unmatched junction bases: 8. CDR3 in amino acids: CASSQAPGQLYQETQYF. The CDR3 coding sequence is TGTGCCAGCAGCCAAGCACCGGGACAGCTGTACCAAGAGACCCAGTACTTC.